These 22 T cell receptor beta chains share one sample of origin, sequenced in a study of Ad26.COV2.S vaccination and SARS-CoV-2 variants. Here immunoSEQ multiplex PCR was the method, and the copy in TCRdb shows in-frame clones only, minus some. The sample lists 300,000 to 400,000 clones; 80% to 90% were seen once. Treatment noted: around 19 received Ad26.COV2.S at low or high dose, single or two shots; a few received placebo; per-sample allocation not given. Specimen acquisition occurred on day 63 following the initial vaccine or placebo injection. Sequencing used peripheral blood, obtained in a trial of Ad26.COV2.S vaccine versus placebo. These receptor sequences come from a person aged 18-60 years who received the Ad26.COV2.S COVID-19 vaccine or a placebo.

CDR3 sequence: CASSLPREVETQYF. CDR3 coding DNA: TGTGCCAGCAGCTTACCCCGGGAGGTAGAGACCCAGTACTTC. The chain carries TRBV11-2 and TRBJ2-5; 7 bases map to TRBD2. J lost 4 bases, V lost 2 bases, and 4 bases had no gene match. The CDR3 has 14 amino acids. Germline V gene sequence: CDR1 SGHAT, CDR2 FQNNGV.

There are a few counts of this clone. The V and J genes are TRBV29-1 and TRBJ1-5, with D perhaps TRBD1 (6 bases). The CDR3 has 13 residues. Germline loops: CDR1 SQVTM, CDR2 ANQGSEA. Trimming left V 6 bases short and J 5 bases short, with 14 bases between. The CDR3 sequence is CSVGTGRDQPQHF. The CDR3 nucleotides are TGCAGCGTGGGCACAGGGCGGGATCAGCCCCAGCATTTT.

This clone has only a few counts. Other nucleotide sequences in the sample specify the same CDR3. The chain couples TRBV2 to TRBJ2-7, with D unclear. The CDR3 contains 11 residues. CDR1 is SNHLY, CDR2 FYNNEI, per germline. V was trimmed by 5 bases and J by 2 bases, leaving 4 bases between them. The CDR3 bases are TGTGCCAGCAGTCAGACCTACGAGCAGTACTTC. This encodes CASSQTYEQYF.

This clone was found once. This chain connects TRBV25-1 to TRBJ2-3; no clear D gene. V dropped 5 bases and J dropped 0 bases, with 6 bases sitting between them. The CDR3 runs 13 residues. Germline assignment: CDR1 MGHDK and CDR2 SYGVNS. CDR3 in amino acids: CASSPGSTDTQYF. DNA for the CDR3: TGTGCCAGCAGTCCTGGCAGCACAGATACGCAGTATTTT.

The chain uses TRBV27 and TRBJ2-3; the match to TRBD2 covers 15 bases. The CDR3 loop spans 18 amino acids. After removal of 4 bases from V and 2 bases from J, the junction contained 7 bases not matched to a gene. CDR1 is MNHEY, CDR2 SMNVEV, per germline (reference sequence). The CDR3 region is CASSSLGLAGGITDTQYF. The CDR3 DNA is TGTGCCAGCAGTTCCCTTGGACTAGCGGGGGGGATCACAGATACGCAGTATTTT.

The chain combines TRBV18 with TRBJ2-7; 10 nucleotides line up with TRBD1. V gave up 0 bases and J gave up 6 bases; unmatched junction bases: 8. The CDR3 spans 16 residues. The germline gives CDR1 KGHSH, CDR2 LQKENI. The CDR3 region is CASSPPDRGPRREQYF. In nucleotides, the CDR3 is TGTGCCAGCTCACCACCCGACAGGGGGCCACGGCGCGAGCAGTACTTC. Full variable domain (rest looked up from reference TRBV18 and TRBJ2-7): NAGVMQNPRHLVRRRGQEARLRCSPMKGHSHVYWYRQLPEEGLKFMVYLQKENIIDESGMPKERFSAEFPKEGPSILRIQQVVRGDSAAYFCASSPPDRGPRREQYFGPGTRLTVT.

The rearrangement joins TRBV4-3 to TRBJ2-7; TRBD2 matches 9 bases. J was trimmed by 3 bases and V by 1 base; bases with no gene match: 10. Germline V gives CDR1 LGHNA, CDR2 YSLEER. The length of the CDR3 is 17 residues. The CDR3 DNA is TGCGCCAGCAGCCAAGCTTTAGCGGGGGAGATAGACTACGAGCAGTACTTC. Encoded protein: CASSQALAGEIDYEQYF.

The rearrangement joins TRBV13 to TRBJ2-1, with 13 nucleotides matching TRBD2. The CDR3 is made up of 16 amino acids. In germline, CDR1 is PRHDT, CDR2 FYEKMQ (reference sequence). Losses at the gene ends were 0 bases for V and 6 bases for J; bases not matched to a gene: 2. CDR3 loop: CASSLGLAGGPNEQFF. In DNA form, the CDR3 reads TGTGCCAGCAGCTTAGGACTAGCGGGGGGGCCCAATGAGCAGTTCTTC.

For the CDR3, the DNA is TGTGCCAGCAGCCAATCAGGGGGGAATCAGCCCCAGCATTTT. Protein sequence: CASSQSGGNQPQHF. The J gene is TRBJ1-5, the V gene TRBV16, with D tentatively TRBD1 (6 bases). V gave up 0 bases and J gave up 4 bases, with 7 bases separating them. The germline gives CDR1 KGHSY, CDR2 FQNENV. The CDR3 covers 14 residues.

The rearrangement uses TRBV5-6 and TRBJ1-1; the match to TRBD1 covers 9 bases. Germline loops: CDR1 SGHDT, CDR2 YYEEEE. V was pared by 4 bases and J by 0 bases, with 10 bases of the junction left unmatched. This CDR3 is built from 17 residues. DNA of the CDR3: TGTGCCAGCAGCCAGGGACAGGGATTTGGGATGAACACTGAAGCTTTCTTT. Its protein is CASSQGQGFGMNTEAFF.

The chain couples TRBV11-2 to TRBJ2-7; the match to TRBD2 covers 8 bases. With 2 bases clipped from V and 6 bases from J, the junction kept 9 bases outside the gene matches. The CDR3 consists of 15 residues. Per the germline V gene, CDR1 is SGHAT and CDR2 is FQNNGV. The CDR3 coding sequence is TGTGCCAGCAGCTTATCTATCGGGGGGGCTCGCGAGCAGTACTTC. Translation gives CASSLSIGGAREQYF. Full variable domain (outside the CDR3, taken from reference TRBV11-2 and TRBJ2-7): EAGVAQSPRYKIIEKRQSVAFWCNPISGHATLYWYQQILGQGPKLLIQFQNNGVVDDSQLPKDRFSAERLKGVDSTLKIQPAKLEDSAVYLCASSLSIGGAREQYFGPGTRLTVT.

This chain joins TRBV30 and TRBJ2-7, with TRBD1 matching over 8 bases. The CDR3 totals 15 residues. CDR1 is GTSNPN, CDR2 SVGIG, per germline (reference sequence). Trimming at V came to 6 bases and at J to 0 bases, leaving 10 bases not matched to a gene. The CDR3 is CACRKQGVSSYEQYF. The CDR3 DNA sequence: TGTGCCTGCCGCAAACAGGGGGTTTCCTCCTACGAGCAGTACTTC.

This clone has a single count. The CDR3, as DNA: TGCGCCAGCAGCCAAGGCCCTCAGGCGGGAGGTGCAGATACGCAGTATTTT. Its translation is CASSQGPQAGGADTQYF. This rearrangement joins TRBV4-3 to TRBJ2-3, with TRBD2 matching 8 bases. V shed 1 base and J 4 bases; nucleotides not matched to a gene: 10. CDR1 is LGHNA and CDR2 is YSLEER in the germline V gene. The CDR3 spans 17 residues.

This chain's CDR3 is CASTEGGLSSYEQYF. DNA for the CDR3: TGCGCCAGCACCGAAGGGGGCCTCAGCTCCTACGAGCAGTACTTC. The chain links TRBV5-1 to TRBJ2-7; 7 nucleotides match TRBD1. There are 15 residues in the CDR3. Germline assignment: CDR1 SGHRS and CDR2 YFSETQ. V shed 6 bases, J shed 0 bases, and the junction held 9 bases outside the gene matches.

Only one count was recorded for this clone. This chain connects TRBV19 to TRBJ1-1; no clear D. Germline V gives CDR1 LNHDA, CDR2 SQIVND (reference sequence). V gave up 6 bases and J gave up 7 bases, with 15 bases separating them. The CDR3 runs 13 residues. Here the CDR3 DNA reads TGTGCCAGTAGAGGAAGCCCTACCAATGAAGCTTTCTTT. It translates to CASRGSPTNEAFF. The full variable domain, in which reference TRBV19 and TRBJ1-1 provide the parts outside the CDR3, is DGGITQSPKYLFRKEGQNVTLSCEQNLNHDAMYWYRQDPGQGLRLIYYSQIVNDFQKGDIAEGYSVSREKKESFPLTVTSAQKNPTAFYLCASRGSPTNEAFFGQGTRLTVV.

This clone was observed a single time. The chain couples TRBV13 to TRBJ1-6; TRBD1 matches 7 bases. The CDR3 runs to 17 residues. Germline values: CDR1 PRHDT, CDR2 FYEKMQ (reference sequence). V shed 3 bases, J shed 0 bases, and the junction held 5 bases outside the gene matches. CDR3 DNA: TGTGCCAGCAGCTTCGGGGCAGGGGGCTCCTATAATTCACCCCTCCACTTT. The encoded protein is CASSFGAGGSYNSPLHF.

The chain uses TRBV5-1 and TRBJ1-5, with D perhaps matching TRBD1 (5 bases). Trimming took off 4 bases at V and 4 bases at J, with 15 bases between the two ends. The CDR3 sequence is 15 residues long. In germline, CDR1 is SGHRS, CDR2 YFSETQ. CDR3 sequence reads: CASSPVTGVNQPQHF. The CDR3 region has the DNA TGCGCCAGCAGCCCCGTGACGGGGGTTAATCAGCCCCAGCATTTT.

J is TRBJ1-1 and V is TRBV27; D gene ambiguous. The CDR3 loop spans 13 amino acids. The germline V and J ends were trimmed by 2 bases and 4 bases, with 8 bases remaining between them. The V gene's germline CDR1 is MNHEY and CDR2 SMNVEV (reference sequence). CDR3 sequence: CASSLAVLTEAFF. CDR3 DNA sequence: TGTGCCAGCAGTTTAGCAGTGCTCACTGAAGCTTTCTTT.

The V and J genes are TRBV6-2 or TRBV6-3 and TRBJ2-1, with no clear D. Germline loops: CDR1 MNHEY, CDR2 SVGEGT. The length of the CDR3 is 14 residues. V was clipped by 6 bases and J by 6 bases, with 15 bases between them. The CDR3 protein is CASSEIGILNEQFF. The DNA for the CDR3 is TGTGCCAGCAGCGAAATTGGAATACTCAATGAGCAGTTCTTC.

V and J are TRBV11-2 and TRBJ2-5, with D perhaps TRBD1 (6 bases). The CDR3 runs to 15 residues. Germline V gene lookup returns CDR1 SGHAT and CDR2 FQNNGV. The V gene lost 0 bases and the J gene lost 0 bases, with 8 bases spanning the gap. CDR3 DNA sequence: TGTGCCAGCAGCTTAGAAGGGGGAAACCAAGAGACCCAGTACTTC. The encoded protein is CASSLEGGNQETQYF.

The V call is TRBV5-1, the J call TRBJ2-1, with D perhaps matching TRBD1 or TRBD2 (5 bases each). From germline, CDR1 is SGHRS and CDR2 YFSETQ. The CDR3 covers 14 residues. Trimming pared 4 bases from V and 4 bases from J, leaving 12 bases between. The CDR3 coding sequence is TGCGCCAGCAGCCACCCGGGGCAGTACAATGAGCAGTTCTTC. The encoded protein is CASSHPGQYNEQFF.

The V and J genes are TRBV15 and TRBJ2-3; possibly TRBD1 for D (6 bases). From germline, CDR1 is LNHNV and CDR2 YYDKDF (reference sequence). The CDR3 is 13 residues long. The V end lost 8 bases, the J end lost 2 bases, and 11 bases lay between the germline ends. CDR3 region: CATRQDPTDTQYF. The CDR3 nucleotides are TGTGCCACCCGACAGGACCCCACAGATACGCAGTATTTT.